Following are 19 T cell receptor beta chains from one sample sequenced in a study of spatial heterogeneity in lung cancer (dated by TCRdb to the late 2010s). What the time point label conveys for this sample: sample taken at primary tumor resection. For TCR sequencing, whole RNA was extracted from tumor and nontumor lung tissue, or from cryopreserved PBMC samples, and no cell sorting was done. Libraries were built with 5' RACE. Sequencing used a NextSeq 500. TCRdb reworked the public reads: Q25 trimming with fastp, MiXCR clone assembly, productive beta chains retained. Each record represents a unique CDR3 protein, reported with the most common genes and DNA among its rows. Within this sample are about 92,000 distinct CDR3 sequences, with approximately 12% of them counted one time only. Of the sample, 35% to 50% falls within the top ten clones. Sequenced material: PBMCs, taken at surgery. The receptors derive from a male donor with early-stage non-small cell lung cancer.

This clonotype was counted many times. V is TRBV7-8 and J is TRBJ1-2, with 9 nucleotides matching TRBD1. The CDR3 runs to 16 residues. Per the germline V gene, CDR1 is SGHVS and CDR2 is FQNEAQ. V was pared by 6 bases and J by 2 bases, with 10 bases of the junction left unmatched. The chain's CDR3 is CASSPRIGTGNYGYTF. For the CDR3, the DNA is TGTGCCAGCAGTCCCCGGATCGGGACAGGGAACTATGGCTACACCTTC.

This sequence joins TRBV20-1 and TRBJ2-1, with 7 bases matching TRBD2. The length of the CDR3 is 16 residues. The germline CDR1 and CDR2 sequences are DFQATT and SNEGSKA (reference sequence). The V and J ends lost 6 bases and 3 bases, in that order; junction bases with no gene match: 14. CDR3 coding DNA: TGCAGTGCGTCCGATCGCCCGGGACTATTCTACAATGAGCAGTTCTTC. Amino acids: CSASDRPGLFYNEQFF.

V and J are TRBV20-1 and TRBJ1-5; 11 positions agree with TRBD1. The CDR3 spans 15 residues. V gave up 2 bases and J gave up 4 bases; unmatched junction bases: 4. CDR1 and CDR2 (germline): DFQATT, SNEGSKA (reference sequence). CDR3 protein: CSARIGTGGNQPQHF. The DNA of the CDR3 is TGCAGTGCTAGAATTGGGACAGGGGGTAATCAGCCCCAGCATTTT.

This clonotype was seen more than once but under ten times. The chain's CDR3 is CASSPGLGDTQYF. Here the CDR3 DNA reads TGTGCCAGCAGCCCCGGGTTAGGGGATACGCAGTATTTT. The J gene is TRBJ2-3, the V gene TRBV7-3, with D hard to call. This CDR3 is built from 13 residues. V lost 5 bases, J lost 6 bases, and 12 bases lay in between. The germline CDR1 and CDR2 sequences are SGHTA and FQGTGA.

The chain employs TRBV25-1 and TRBJ2-5, with TRBD2 matching over 13 bases. Germline V lookup: CDR1 MGHDK, CDR2 SYGVNS. CDR3 length equals 22 residues. V lost 3 bases and J lost 6; bases outside the gene matches: 25. CDR3 sequence reads: CASSDHATYGTSGTEVGKTQYF. CDR3 in DNA: TGTGCCAGCAGTGATCACGCCACATACGGGACTAGCGGGACGGAGGTCGGCAAGACCCAGTACTTC.

The chain recombines TRBV28 with TRBJ1-1; D gene uncertain. Germline lookup yields CDR1 MDHEN and CDR2 SYDVKM. V lost 7 bases, J lost 1 base, and 7 bases lay in between. This CDR3 has 12 residues. CDR3: CASTYRNTEAFF. In DNA form, the CDR3 reads TGTGCCAGCACATACAGGAACACTGAAGCTTTCTTT.

Here the CDR3 DNA reads TGTGCCAGCAGTTACGGACCCCAATCGAACTATGGCTACACCTTC. Its translation: CASSYGPQSNYGYTF. The chain links TRBV6-6 to TRBJ1-2; the D is unclear. The CDR3 loop spans 15 amino acids. V was trimmed by 2 bases and J by 2 bases, leaving 12 bases between them. The V gene's germline CDR1 is MNHNY and CDR2 SVGAGI (reference sequence).

This clonotype was seen a few times. The chain has TRBV11-2 and TRBJ2-7; the D is unclear. Germline CDR1 SGHAT, CDR2 FQNNGV. The CDR3 is made up of 15 amino acids. Trimming left V 0 bases short and J 0 bases short, with 9 bases between. This chain's CDR3 is CASSLDQTYSYEQYF. The DNA for the CDR3 is TGTGCCAGCAGCTTAGATCAGACTTACTCCTACGAGCAGTACTTC.

This clonotype was seen at least ten times. This CDR3 reads CASSSSGTPQETQYF. The CDR3 DNA reads as TGTGCCAGCAGTTCTAGCGGGACGCCGCAAGAGACCCAGTACTTC. The chain has TRBV12-3 or TRBV12-4 and TRBJ2-5; 9 bases line up with TRBD2. The CDR3 totals 15 residues. V shed 4 bases and J 2 bases; nucleotides not matched to a gene: 5.

At least ten counts were recorded for this clonotype. The chain links TRBV15 to TRBJ1-3; D is ambiguous. The germline V and J ends were trimmed by 0 bases and 0 bases, with 6 bases remaining between them. The CDR3 has 15 residues. CDR1 and CDR2 (germline): LNHNV, YYDKDF (reference sequence). Written as DNA, the CDR3 is TGTGCCACCAGCAGAGATTTGGGCTCTGGAAACACCATATATTTT. The encoded protein is CATSRDLGSGNTIYF.

A few counts support this clonotype. V is TRBV18 and J is TRBJ2-3; D is unresolved. With 5 bases removed from V and 1 base from J, the gap between germline ends came to 16 bases. Germline assignment: CDR1 KGHSH and CDR2 LQKENI. The CDR3 sequence is 16 residues long. The CDR3 is CASSSLYSLGTDTQYF. The DNA of the CDR3 is TGTGCCAGCTCATCCTTATATTCCCTAGGCACAGATACGCAGTATTTT. Full variable domain (missing parts from reference TRBV18 and TRBJ2-3): NAGVMQNPRHLVRRRGQEARLRCSPMKGHSHVYWYRQLPEEGLKFMVYLQKENIIDESGMPKERFSAEFPKEGPSILRIQQVVRGDSAAYFCASSSLYSLGTDTQYFGPGTRLTVL.

This rearrangement joins TRBV7-9 to TRBJ1-1; 9 bases match TRBD1. Germline CDR1 and CDR2: SEHNR and FQNEAQ (reference sequence). V lost 5 bases to trimming and J lost 4 bases; unmatched junction nucleotides: 14. The CDR3 spans 17 residues. The CDR3 nucleotides read TGTGCCAGCAGCCCAACTGACAGGGGGATACGAAGCACTGAAGCTTTCTTT. This sequence encodes CASSPTDRGIRSTEAFF.

This clonotype occurred a few times. The chain combines TRBV11-2 with TRBJ2-1, with D hard to call. With 0 bases removed from V and 10 bases from J, the gap between germline ends came to 10 bases. The CDR3 is made up of 13 amino acids. Germline CDR1 reads SGHAT; CDR2 reads FQNNGV. The CDR3 nucleotides read TGTGCCAGCAGCTTAGATAAATTGAGCGAGCAGTTCTTC. Its protein product is CASSLDKLSEQFF.

A remark on this clonotype: This sequence may be a read error, since a much larger clone differs from it by one base. This chain connects TRBV10-3 to TRBJ2-1; TRBD2 might be the D (6 bases). In germline, CDR1 is ENHRY, CDR2 SYGVKD. The V and J ends lost 4 bases and 8 bases respectively, with 15 bases between them. CDR3 length: 14 amino acids. CDR3 sequence reads: CAISARRDSDEQFF. The CDR3 coding sequence is TGTGCCATCAGTGCCCGGAGGGATTCGGATGAGCAGTTCTTC.

DNA for the CDR3: TGCAGTGCTAATTACTACGAGCAGTACTTC. It is translated as CSANYYEQYF. This rearrangement joins TRBV20-1 to TRBJ2-7; D is undetermined. The V end lost 4 bases, the J end lost 3 bases, and 4 bases lay between the germline ends. Germline V CDR1 and CDR2: DFQATT, SNEGSKA (reference sequence). The CDR3 runs to 10 residues.

A few counts support this clonotype. The chain uses TRBV11-2 and TRBJ2-1; TRBD2 aligns across 8 bases. This CDR3 is 17 amino acids long. Germline lookup yields CDR1 SGHAT and CDR2 FQNNGV. V shed 4 bases, J shed 2 bases, and the junction held 10 bases outside the gene matches. The CDR3 reads CASSSPSTGGAYNEQFF. The CDR3 region has the DNA TGTGCCAGCAGCTCACCCAGCACCGGGGGGGCCTACAATGAGCAGTTCTTC.

The chain is built from TRBV28 and TRBJ2-1; D is ambiguous. V was pared by 3 bases and J by 9 bases, with 6 bases between. CDR1 and CDR2 from the germline V gene are MDHEN and SYDVKM. This CDR3 contains 11 residues. CDR3 nucleotides: TGTGCCAGCAGTTTCAGAATTGAGCAGTTCTTC. Protein sequence: CASSFRIEQFF.

In its sample, this clonotype was seen many times. The J gene is TRBJ2-2, the V gene TRBV7-8; D is unclear. V dropped 4 bases and J dropped 2 bases, with 11 bases sitting between them. The CDR3 length is 15 residues. Germline values: CDR1 SGHVS, CDR2 FQNEAQ. Here the CDR3 reads CASSSPTKNTGELFF. The CDR3 bases are TGTGCCAGCAGCTCCCCAACTAAAAACACCGGGGAGCTGTTTTTT.

This clonotype turned up a few times. This chain joins TRBV20-1 and TRBJ2-5; TRBD2 aligns across 10 bases. Germline trimming cut 5 bases from V and 1 base from J; bases unmatched to any gene: 4. CDR3 length equals 14 residues. The germline CDR1 and CDR2 sequences are DFQATT and SNEGSKA (reference sequence). CDR3 DNA: TGCAGTGCTCTTCTAGCGGGGGCCCAAGAGACCCAGTACTTC. Protein product: CSALLAGAQETQYF.